This TCR beta chain was sequenced for a study of T cell repertoires in cytomegalovirus infection. Notes on the study in general: Clonotypes of TCR beta that were HLA-C-restricted and CMV-specific dominated the ex vivo response.

This CDR3 is built from 15 residues. Germline CDR1 and CDR2: LNHNV and YYDKDF (reference sequence). Trimming pared 0 bases from V and 3 bases from J, leaving 11 bases between. TCRdb ran MiXCR on the reads and lists one entry per CDR3 protein. The sample includes about 220,000 distinct CDR3 sequences, 30% to 45% of them seen just once. This clonotype was recorded a few times. The antigen remains undetermined. This receptor was identified in a human donor in good health (CMV status not recorded). Some clones in this sample may be carry-over from other donors' samples. The sample consisted of CD8+ T cells from cultured PBMCs, taken from culture after CMV antigen stimulation. The chain links TRBV15 to TRBJ2-5, with D perhaps assigned TRBD1 or TRBD2 (6 bases each). The CDR3 loop is CATSRDKGGKETQYF. The CDR3 DNA reads as TGTGCCACCAGCAGAGATAAGGGGGGAAAAGAGACCCAGTACTTC.